This entry is about one T cell receptor beta chain. The CDR3 consists of 14 residues. Trimming took 6 bases from V and 2 from J, leaving 13 bases between them. CDR1 MNHEY and CDR2 SMNVEV come from the germline V gene (reference sequence). The data are from a study of T cell responses to AZD1222 COVID-19 vaccine. Using immunoSEQ multiplex PCR, the repertoire was profiled, and TCRdb retains in-frame clones only, with some absent. The data hold 90,000 to 95,000 clones, with 85% to 90% observed a single time. The chain couples TRBV27 to TRBJ1-2; D gene uncertain. The input for sequencing was peripheral blood, taken on day 0 of AZD1222 vaccination. The TCR sequence derives from an adult in good health. The CDR3 DNA reads as TGTGCCAGCAGCTTTTTCCCGGGGAACTATGGCTACACCTTC. This codes for CASSFFPGNYGYTF.